This passage covers 28 T cell receptor beta chains from one sample sequenced in a study of regulatory T cells in long-lasting Graves disease (dated by TCRdb to the early 2020s). The time point label corresponds to: newly diagnosed GD, antithyroid drugs for less than 3 months. For both TCR sequencing and RNA sequencing, RNA was extracted from PBMCs in TRIzol. The library was made by multiplex PCR. Sequenced using an Illumina HiSeq 4000. iRepertoire HTBI primers and Arm-PCR amplification of CDR3 regions were used to construct TCR beta libraries. TCRdb took the public reads, trimmed them with fastp at Q25, ran MiXCR for clone calling and kept in-frame beta chains. Rows merge per CDR3 protein into single entries with the most common DNA and genes. For this sample there are 680,000 or so distinct CDR3 sequences; 16% appear just once. The ten top clones hold approximately 20% of the sample. A further study also used this sample, focusing on T cells in Graves' hyperthyroidism and ophthalmopathy.

Sequencing used peripheral blood mononuclear cells (PBMCs), obtained at new diagnosis, from a patient treated with antithyroid drugs. These receptors were collected from a woman aged 25 to 39 with Graves disease. Donor details come from another sample of the same person, matched by shared clones.

In this sample, this clonotype turned up a few times. The V and J genes are TRBV19 and TRBJ1-5; D unclear. CDR1 LNHDA and CDR2 SQIVND come from the germline V gene (reference sequence). With 7 bases removed from V and 5 bases from J, the gap between germline ends came to 12 bases. CDR3 length: 13 residues. This CDR3 reads CASTSGWDQPQHF. The CDR3 nucleotides are TGTGCCAGTACCTCAGGTTGGGATCAGCCCCAGCATTTT.

This clonotype was recorded a few times. The chain employs TRBV5-1 and TRBJ2-1; D might be TRBD1 or TRBD2, each matching 5 bases. This CDR3 contains 13 residues. Per the germline V gene, CDR1 is SGHRS and CDR2 is YFSETQ. Trimming removed 2 bases from V and 9 bases from J, with 12 bases in between. CDR3 coding DNA: TGCGCCAGCAGCTTTGGGGACGTGAGTGAGCAGTTCTTC. This codes for CASSFGDVSEQFF.

In this sample, this clonotype turned up many times. V usage is TRBV24-1 and J usage is TRBJ2-7; 10 positions match TRBD1. CDR3 length: 13 amino acids. The germline gives CDR1 KGHDR, CDR2 SFDVKD. The V gene end was trimmed by 5 bases and the J gene end by 9 bases; junction bases not matched to a gene: 6. The CDR3 region has the DNA TGTGCCACCAGTGCCCTGACAGGGGGCGTGCAGTACTTC. The encoded protein is CATSALTGGVQYF.

This rearrangement joins TRBV25-1 to TRBJ1-3; TRBD1 is a possible D gene (5 bases). Deletions cut 3 bases from V and 0 bases from J, with 12 bases between. Germline lookup yields CDR1 MGHDK and CDR2 SYGVNS. The CDR3 is 16 residues long. The CDR3 DNA follows: TGTGCCAGCAGTGAGCCGGGACCGAGCTCTGGAAACACCATATATTTT. Encoded protein: CASSEPGPSSGNTIYF.

The sample holds one count of this clonotype. The gene calls are TRBV20-1 and TRBJ2-1; D is unclear. Germline V gene data show CDR1 as DFQATT and CDR2 as SNEGSKA (reference sequence). V lost 3 bases to trimming and J lost 14 bases, with 11 bases between them. CDR3 length equals 10 residues. DNA of the CDR3: TGCAGTGCTAGGGCGGATCTGGAGTTCTTC. Its translation is CSARADLEFF.

The V and J genes are TRBV30 and TRBJ1-2; D is ambiguous. V lost 0 bases and J 5 bases, leaving 10 bases between the germline ends. Germline loops: CDR1 GTSNPN, CDR2 SVGIG (reference sequence). The CDR3 contains 13 residues. CDR3 sequence: CAWSVPGLYGYTF. The CDR3 region has the DNA TGTGCCTGGAGTGTACCCGGTTTGTATGGCTACACCTTC.

At least ten counts were recorded for this clonotype. The chain links TRBV20-1 to TRBJ1-1, with 11 bases aligning to TRBD1. From germline, CDR1 is DFQATT and CDR2 SNEGSKA (reference sequence). The CDR3 sequence is 15 residues long. V gave up 3 bases and J gave up 10 bases; unmatched junction bases: 13. In DNA, the CDR3 is TGCAGTGCTAGTGGGGCCTCGGACAGGGGGCTGCGAGCTTTCTTT. Translating gives CSASGASDRGLRAFF.

This clonotype turned up a few times. V gene TRBV29-1 combines with J gene TRBJ2-7; 14 bases agree with TRBD2. This CDR3 region has 14 residues. The germline gives CDR1 SQVTM, CDR2 ANQGSEA. V trimming: 5 bases; J trimming: 6 bases; junction bases outside the gene matches: 6. The CDR3 nucleotides read TGCAGCGTTCCAGGACTAGCGGGAGGAGCCGAGCAGTACTTC. Protein: CSVPGLAGGAEQYF.

This clonotype was recorded at least ten times. J is TRBJ1-5 and V is TRBV20-1; no reliable D call. The CDR3 loop spans 13 amino acids. V lost 7 bases and J 6 bases, leaving 16 bases between the germline ends. Germline CDR1 and CDR2: DFQATT and SNEGSKA (reference sequence). CDR3 DNA sequence: TGCAGTGTCGGAGGGTCCCCCCGTCAGCCCCAGCATTTT. This sequence encodes CSVGGSPRQPQHF.

Many counts were recorded for this clonotype. CDR3 region: CASGYRGSGNQPQHF. The CDR3 DNA reads TGTGCCAGCGGCTACAGGGGTTCTGGAAATCAGCCCCAGCATTTT. The chain uses TRBV7-2 and TRBJ1-5, with 7 bases lining up with TRBD1. In germline, CDR1 is SGHTA, CDR2 FQGNSA. J was trimmed by 4 bases and V by 8 bases; bases with no gene match: 11. The CDR3 contains 15 residues. The complete variable domain, with remaining parts taken from reference TRBV7-2 and TRBJ1-5, reads GAGVSQSPSNKVTEKGKDVELRCDPISGHTALYWYRQSLGQGLEFLIYFQGNSAPDKSGLPSDRFSAERTGGSVSTLTIQRTQQEDSAVYLCASGYRGSGNQPQHFGDGTRLSIL.

A remark on this clonotype: A far larger clone is a single base away, which makes a read error likely. J is TRBJ2-3 and V is TRBV2; the D is unclear. The DNA end is a closer match to TRBJ1-1, so the J assignment may be wrong. The CDR3 spans 15 residues. The germline CDR1 and CDR2 sequences are SNHLY and FYNNEI. The chain's CDR3 is CASRKRDSRWTGAFF. The CDR3 coding sequence is TGTGCCAGCAGGAAGAGGGATAGCCGATGGACTGGAGCTTTCTTT.

This clonotype has ten or more counts. The chain is built from TRBV6-1 and TRBJ2-2; possibly TRBD1 or TRBD2 for D (5 bases each). Germline CDR1 reads MNHNS; CDR2 reads SASEGT. The V gene lost 7 bases and the J gene lost 6 bases, with 12 bases spanning the gap. The CDR3 sequence is 13 residues long. CDR3 nucleotide sequence: TGTGCCAGCAAGCCCAGGGAGTCCGGGGAGCTGTTTTTT. Residues: CASKPRESGELFF.

This chain uses TRBV28 with TRBJ2-7; TRBD2 agrees at 9 bases. CDR1 is MDHEN, CDR2 SYDVKM, per germline. The junction had 17 bases not matched to a gene; V was cut back by 5 bases and J by 3 bases. The CDR3 spans 18 residues. CDR3 protein: CASSKQGSTSGNLYEQYF. In DNA form, the CDR3 reads TGTGCCAGCAGTAAACAAGGTTCGACTAGCGGAAATCTCTACGAGCAGTACTTC.

This chain links TRBV20-1 with TRBJ1-2, with D unclear. With 4 bases removed from V and 4 bases from J, the gap between germline ends came to 7 bases. Germline CDR1 is DFQATT and CDR2 is SNEGSKA (reference sequence). The CDR3 is 11 amino acids. The DNA for the CDR3 is TGCAGTGCTACCGTTCGCTATGGCTACACCTTC. This codes for CSATVRYGYTF.

This clonotype has at least ten counts. This chain links TRBV30 with TRBJ1-1; D gene uncertain. The ends were cut back, 7 bases at V and 2 bases at J, with 14 bases in the middle. CDR3 length: 13 residues. Looked up from germline, CDR1 is GTSNPN and CDR2 is SVGIG (reference sequence). In nucleotides, the CDR3 is TGTGCCTTCCGAGGTTACAGCAACACTGAAGCTTTCTTT. This sequence encodes CAFRGYSNTEAFF.

This sequence joins TRBV3-1 and TRBJ2-2; 7 bases match TRBD1. This CDR3 contains 15 residues. V lost 4 bases to trimming and J lost 2 bases; unmatched junction nucleotides: 4. The germline V gene has CDR1 LGHDT and CDR2 YNNKEL (reference sequence). This CDR3 reads CASSRTGANTGELFF. In DNA, the CDR3 is TGTGCCAGCAGCCGAACAGGGGCTAACACCGGGGAGCTGTTTTTT.

About this clonotype: One end of the junction fails to match germline, which may point to a read error. The chain employs TRBV5-5 and TRBJ1-1; 10 bases agree with TRBD1. The CDR3 has 15 amino acids. Per germline, CDR1 SGHKS and CDR2 YYEKEE (reference sequence). Written as DNA, the CDR3 is TGCGCCAGCAGCTTCGGACAGGGGGACAACACTGAAGCTTTCTTT. Translated, it gives CASSFGQGDNTEAFF.

This chain uses TRBV24-1 with TRBJ2-1; TRBD2 matches at 9 bases. The CDR3 is 14 residues long. Germline V gives CDR1 KGHDR, CDR2 SFDVKD. V trimming: 7 bases; J trimming: 4 bases; junction bases outside the gene matches: 4. DNA of the CDR3: TGTGCCACCAGCCGGACTAGCGAGTACAATGAGCAGTTCTTC. Protein sequence: CATSRTSEYNEQFF.

This clonotype was seen a few times. The chain links TRBV5-1 to TRBJ2-3; tentatively, D is TRBD1 or TRBD2 (6 bases each). The CDR3 covers 16 residues. Germline CDR1 reads SGHRS; CDR2 reads YFSETQ. The V and J ends lost 6 bases and 0 bases respectively, with 17 bases between them. In DNA form, the CDR3 reads TGCGCCAGCACCACGCCGGGCGGGACAAGCACAGATACGCAGTATTTT. The encoded protein is CASTTPGGTSTDTQYF.

With respect to this clonotype: The junction and the germline gene differ at one end; a read error may be behind it. V usage is TRBV24-1 and J usage is TRBJ2-1, with D possibly called TRBD1 or TRBD2 (5 bases each). Germline V lookup: CDR1 KGHDR, CDR2 SFDVKD. This CDR3 spans 14 amino acids. The CDR3 spells CAASDLGPRGEQFF. The CDR3 nucleotides are TGTGCCGCCAGTGATTTGGGGCCCCGGGGTGAGCAGTTCTTC.

A few counts support this clonotype. The chain joins TRBV11-2 to TRBJ1-1; no definite D call. CDR3 length: 14 residues. The germline V gene encodes CDR1 SGHAT and CDR2 FQNNGV. V dropped 1 base and J dropped 4 bases, with 10 bases sitting between them. The CDR3 coding sequence is TGTGCCAGCAGCTTAGGCGCCCCCGGCACTGAAGCTTTCTTT. Protein: CASSLGAPGTEAFF.

There are many counts of this clonotype. The chain has TRBV6-5 and TRBJ1-2; D might be TRBD1 (5 bases). V was shortened by 3 bases and J by 4 bases, with 21 bases between the two germline ends. This CDR3 region has 17 residues. CDR1 and CDR2 from the germline V gene are MNHEY and SVGAGI. This CDR3 is CASSYGSRGQFSYGYTF. The DNA of the CDR3 is TGTGCCAGCAGTTATGGATCGCGCGGACAATTTTCCTATGGCTACACCTTC.

In the case of this clonotype: A far larger clone is just one base off, so this is likely a read error. This chain connects TRBV28 to TRBJ2-4, with D hard to call. The CDR3 has 11 amino acids. Germline V gives CDR1 MDHEN, CDR2 SYDVKM. The DNA of the CDR3 is TGTGCCAGCATGGGGTGGGAAGAGCAGTCCTTC. Its protein product is CASMGWEEQSF.

This clonotype was detected ten times or more. The rearrangement uses TRBV6-1 and TRBJ1-5; D possibly corresponds to TRBD1 (5 bases). The germline CDR1 and CDR2 sequences are MNHNS and SASEGT. V dropped 3 bases and J dropped 1 base, with 16 bases sitting between them. CDR3 size: 17 residues. CDR3 in amino acids: CASSDHPGPFSNQPQHF. The CDR3 DNA is TGTGCCAGCAGTGACCACCCAGGGCCTTTCAGCAATCAGCCCCAGCATTTT.

This clonotype was picked up many times. The CDR3 sequence: CACRASYEQYF. The CDR3 DNA is TGTGCCTGTAGGGCCTCCTACGAGCAGTACTTC. The chain recombines TRBV30 with TRBJ2-7, with D unresolved. Per germline, CDR1 GTSNPN and CDR2 SVGIG (reference sequence). The CDR3 spans 11 residues. Deletions cut 6 bases from V and 0 bases from J, with 6 bases between.

The table lists this clonotype with a few counts. The J gene is TRBJ1-5, the V gene TRBV19; D ambiguous. The germline gives CDR1 LNHDA, CDR2 SQIVND (reference sequence). Trimming took off 7 bases at V and 7 bases at J, with 11 bases between the two ends. This CDR3 is 12 amino acids long. The CDR3 coding sequence is TGTGCCAGTACCACTGTACGGCAGCCCCAGCATTTT. Its protein product is CASTTVRQPQHF.

This clonotype was seen many times. The gene calls are TRBV27 and TRBJ1-6; D is unclear. Trimming cost V 6 bases and J 0 bases, with 12 bases left between them. Germline CDR1 and CDR2: MNHEY and SMNVEV (reference sequence). This CDR3 has 16 residues. The CDR3 spells CASRPTGSSYNSPLHF. In DNA form, the CDR3 reads TGTGCCAGCAGGCCGACTGGGAGCTCCTATAATTCACCCCTCCACTTT.

This clonotype was detected a few times. This sequence joins TRBV3-1 and TRBJ2-7; D may be TRBD1 (5 bases). V lost 3 bases, J lost 3 bases, and 24 bases lay in between. The CDR3 extends over 18 amino acids. Germline V gene lookup returns CDR1 LGHDT and CDR2 YNNKEL (reference sequence). The CDR3 protein is CASSHGAGPPGSIYEQYF. The CDR3 DNA follows: TGTGCCAGCAGCCATGGGGCAGGGCCCCCCGGGTCTATCTACGAGCAGTACTTC.